The clone carrying this T cell receptor beta chain was observed a single time. Its antigen is as yet unknown. The CDR3 runs to 12 residues. From germline, CDR1 is MNHEY and CDR2 SVGAGI. The V gene lost 7 bases and the J gene lost 2 bases, with 9 bases spanning the gap. This sample was taken from a study of CD8 T cells in Susac syndrome. About the study: Patients with Susac syndrome were therapy-naive, on corticosteroids, or on intravenous immunoglobulin alone at blood draw. Findings and limits, study-wide: Individuals included in the TCR sequencing and HLA analysis were acknowledged by the study to be relatively few in number.

The RNA, about 0.45 to 1 ug, was put through reverse transcription using random hexamers. TCRdb ran MiXCR on the immunoSEQ multiplex PCR reads and lists one entry per CDR3 protein. Of about 240,000 distinct CDR3 sequences listed, about 96% are singletons. The receptor's source is a human donor with Susac syndrome. This chain connects TRBV6-5 to TRBJ2-7; unclear D gene. Sequencing was done on a sample of CD4+ T cells from PBMCs. This CDR3 is CASKGLAYEQYF. Here the CDR3 DNA reads TGTGCCAGCAAGGGCCTTGCCTACGAGCAGTACTTC.